This T cell receptor beta chain was obtained from a study of technical replicates of blood from four donors. Assay: immunoSEQ multiplex PCR; the TCRdb copy retains only in-frame clones and omits some. The table has about 83,000 clones, 92% seen once. With 4 bases clipped from V and 6 bases from J, the junction kept 4 bases outside the gene matches. This CDR3 contains 15 residues. Germline lookup yields CDR1 MNHEY and CDR2 SVGAGI. The chain couples TRBV6-5 to TRBJ2-2; TRBD2 aligns across 11 bases. This clonotype originated in a human donor in good health. Sequencing used T cells isolated from PBMCs. The CDR3 here is CASSFSGGAPGELFF. In nucleotides, the CDR3 is TGTGCCAGCAGTTTTAGCGGGGGGGCCCCCGGGGAGCTGTTTTTT.